A single sample is the source of the 10 T cell receptor beta chains below, sequenced in a study of CD8+ T cells in alopecia areata. Following extraction, RNA underwent reverse transcription to cDNA, which served as the sequencing template. This table comes from immunoSEQ multiplex PCR, and its TCRdb copy is limited to in-frame clones, with some not included. The sample comprises about 250,000 clones, about 62% of which are singletons, and around 0.92% rests with the top ten. The treatment here: oral pan-JAK inhibitor, 5-10 mg twice daily. Sequencing was performed on CD4+ T cells sorted from blood, taken around week 53, from a patient treated with tofacitinib. These receptors all come from a human donor with alopecia areata.

The chain carries TRBV10-3 and TRBJ2-5, with TRBD2 matching over 7 bases. After removal of 8 bases from V and 5 bases from J, the junction contained 11 bases not matched to a gene. This CDR3 is 14 amino acids long. CDR1 and CDR2 from the germline V gene are ENHRY and SYGVKD. This CDR3 reads CAIGRGLDEETQYF. DNA for the CDR3: TGTGCCATCGGGAGGGGTCTGGACGAGGAGACCCAGTACTTC.

This clone was detected only a few times. This chain connects TRBV19 to TRBJ1-5; D remains ambiguous. Germline CDR1 is LNHDA and CDR2 is SQIVND (reference sequence). The CDR3 sequence is 16 residues long. With 3 bases removed from V and 2 bases from J, the gap between germline ends came to 14 bases. CDR3 nucleotides: TGTGCCAGTAGTATTCGAGGAGGGAGGGGCAATCAGCCCCAGCATTTT. Protein sequence: CASSIRGGRGNQPQHF.

The chain employs TRBV7-3 and TRBJ1-5; no reliable D call. Per the germline V gene, CDR1 is SGHTA and CDR2 is FQGTGA. The CDR3 extends over 13 amino acids. The V gene lost 4 bases and the J gene lost 6 bases, with 10 bases spanning the gap. CDR3 residues: CASSSGVGQPQHF. In nucleotides, the CDR3 is TGTGCCAGCAGCTCCGGTGTGGGTCAGCCCCAGCATTTT.

Of note for this clone: Other DNA sequences within the sample encode an identical CDR3. CDR3 protein: CASSPGTTQYF. CDR3 DNA sequence: TGTGCCAGCAGTCCCGGGACCACCCAGTACTTC. The chain carries TRBV6-5 and TRBJ2-5; either TRBD1 or TRBD2 may fit D (5 bases each). V lost 5 bases and J lost 8, with 9 bases in between. This CDR3 is 11 amino acids long. The germline V gene encodes CDR1 MNHEY and CDR2 SVGAGI.

This clone has only one observation. The chain employs TRBV29-1 and TRBJ2-3, with TRBD2 as a possible D gene (6 bases). The CDR3 length is 15 residues. Per the germline V gene, CDR1 is SQVTM and CDR2 is ANQGSEA. V lost 0 bases and J lost 6, with 16 bases in between. CDR3 in amino acids: CSVEDRGAVADTQYF. The CDR3 DNA sequence: TGCAGCGTTGAAGATCGCGGGGCCGTAGCTGATACGCAGTATTTT.

V usage is TRBV30 and J usage is TRBJ2-3; 9 positions match TRBD2. The CDR3 length is 14 residues. The germline gives CDR1 GTSNPN, CDR2 SVGIG (reference sequence). V shed 3 bases and J 4 bases; nucleotides not matched to a gene: 5. CDR3 residues: CAWRAAGGSDTQYF. CDR3 bases: TGTGCCTGGAGGGCAGCGGGGGGCTCAGATACGCAGTATTTT.

J is TRBJ2-3 and V is TRBV7-3; the match to TRBD1 covers 7 bases. The CDR3 loop spans 13 amino acids. The V gene end was trimmed by 5 bases and the J gene end by 6 bases; junction bases not matched to a gene: 5. Germline CDR1 SGHTA, CDR2 FQGTGA. The DNA for the CDR3 is TGTGCCAGCAGCCAAGGGGGCAGCGATACGCAGTATTTT. The encoded protein is CASSQGGSDTQYF.

This chain links TRBV29-1 with TRBJ1-5; 10 bases are a match to TRBD1. CDR1 is SQVTM, CDR2 ANQGSEA, per germline. CDR3 length: 13 residues. Trimming took 4 bases from V and 6 from J; bases not matched to a gene: 3. The CDR3, as DNA: TGCAGCGTTGGACAGGGGGCGGGTCAGCCCCAGCATTTT. It encodes CSVGQGAGQPQHF. The whole variable domain, remainder taken from reference TRBV29-1 and TRBJ1-5, is SAVISQKPSRDICQRGTSLTIQCQVDSQVTMMFWYRQQPGQSLTLIATANQGSEATYESGFVIDKFPISRPNLTFSTLTVSNMSPEDSSIYLCSVGQGAGQPQHFGDGTRLSIL.

This rearrangement joins TRBV7-9 to TRBJ2-7, with 7 bases identical to TRBD1. Germline V lookup: CDR1 SEHNR, CDR2 FQNEAQ (reference sequence). There are 14 residues in the CDR3. V gave up 5 bases and J gave up 3 bases; unmatched junction bases: 7. The CDR3 DNA follows: TGTGCCAGCAGCCCACGGGGACAGTTCTACGAGCAGTACTTC. Translated, it gives CASSPRGQFYEQYF.

The V and J genes are TRBV2 and TRBJ2-5; D gene ambiguous. Germline V gene data show CDR1 as SNHLY and CDR2 as FYNNEI. The CDR3 is 11 amino acids. Trimming took 4 bases from V and 4 from J, leaving 4 bases between them. The CDR3 region is CASSVVETQYF. DNA for the CDR3: TGTGCCAGCAGTGTGGTAGAGACCCAGTACTTC. Full variable domain (remainder filled in from reference TRBV2 and TRBJ2-5): EPEVTQTPSHQVTQMGQEVILRCVPISNHLYFYWYRQILGQKVEFLVSFYNNEISEKSEIFDDQFSVERPDGSNFTLKIRSTKLEDSAMYFCASSVVETQYFGPGTRLLVL.